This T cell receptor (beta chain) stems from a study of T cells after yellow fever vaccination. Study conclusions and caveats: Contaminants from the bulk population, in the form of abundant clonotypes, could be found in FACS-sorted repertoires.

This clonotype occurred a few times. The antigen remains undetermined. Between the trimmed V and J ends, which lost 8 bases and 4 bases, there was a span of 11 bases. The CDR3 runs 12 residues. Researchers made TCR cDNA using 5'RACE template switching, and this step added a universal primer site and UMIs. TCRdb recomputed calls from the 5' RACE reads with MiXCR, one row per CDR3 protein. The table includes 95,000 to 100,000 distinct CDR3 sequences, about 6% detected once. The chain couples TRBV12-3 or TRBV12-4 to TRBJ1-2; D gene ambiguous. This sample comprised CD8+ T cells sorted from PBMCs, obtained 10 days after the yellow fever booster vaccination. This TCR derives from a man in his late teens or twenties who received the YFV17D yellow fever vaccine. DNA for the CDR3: TGTGCCAGCGGAACAGCCTTCTATGGCTACACCTTC. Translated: CASGTAFYGYTF.